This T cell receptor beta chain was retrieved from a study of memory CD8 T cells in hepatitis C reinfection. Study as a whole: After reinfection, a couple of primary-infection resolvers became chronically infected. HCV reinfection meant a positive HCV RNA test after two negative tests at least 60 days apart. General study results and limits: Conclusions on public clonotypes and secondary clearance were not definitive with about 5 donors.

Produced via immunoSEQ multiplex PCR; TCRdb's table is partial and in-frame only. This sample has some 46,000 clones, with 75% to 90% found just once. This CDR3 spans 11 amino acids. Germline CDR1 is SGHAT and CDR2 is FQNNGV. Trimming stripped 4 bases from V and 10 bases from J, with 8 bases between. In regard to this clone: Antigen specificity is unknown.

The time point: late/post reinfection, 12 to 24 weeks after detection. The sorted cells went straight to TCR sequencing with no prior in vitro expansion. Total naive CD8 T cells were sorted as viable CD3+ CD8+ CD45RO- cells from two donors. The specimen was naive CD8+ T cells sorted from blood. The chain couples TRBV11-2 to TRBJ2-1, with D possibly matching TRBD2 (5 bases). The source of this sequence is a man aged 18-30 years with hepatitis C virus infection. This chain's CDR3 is CASSSSGEQFF. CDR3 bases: TGTGCCAGCAGCTCCTCGGGAGAGCAGTTCTTC.